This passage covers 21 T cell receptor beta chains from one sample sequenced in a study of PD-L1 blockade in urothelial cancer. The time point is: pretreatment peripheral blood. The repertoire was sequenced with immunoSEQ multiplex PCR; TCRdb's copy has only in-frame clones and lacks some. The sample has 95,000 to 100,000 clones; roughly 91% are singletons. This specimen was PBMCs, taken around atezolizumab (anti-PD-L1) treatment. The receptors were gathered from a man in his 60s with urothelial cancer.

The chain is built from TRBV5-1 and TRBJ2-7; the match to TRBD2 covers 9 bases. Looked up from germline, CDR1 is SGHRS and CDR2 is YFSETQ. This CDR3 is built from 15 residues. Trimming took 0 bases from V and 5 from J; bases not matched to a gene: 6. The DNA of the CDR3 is TGCGCCAGCAGCTTGGAGATAGCGGGAGACCACGAGCAGTACTTC. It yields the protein CASSLEIAGDHEQYF.

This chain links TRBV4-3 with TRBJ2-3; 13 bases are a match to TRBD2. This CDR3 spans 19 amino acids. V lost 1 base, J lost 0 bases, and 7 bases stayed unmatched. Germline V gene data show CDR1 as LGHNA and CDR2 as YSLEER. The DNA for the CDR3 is TGCGCCAGCAGCCAAGCCTATGGGACTAGCGGGGCAAGCACAGATACGCAGTATTTT. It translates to CASSQAYGTSGASTDTQYF.

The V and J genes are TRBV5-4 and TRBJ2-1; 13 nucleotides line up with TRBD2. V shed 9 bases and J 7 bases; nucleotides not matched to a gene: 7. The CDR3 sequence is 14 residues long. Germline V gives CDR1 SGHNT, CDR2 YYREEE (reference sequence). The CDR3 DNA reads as TGTGCCACCCGACTAGCGGGAGGTCCTAATGAGCAGTTCTTC. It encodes CATRLAGGPNEQFF.

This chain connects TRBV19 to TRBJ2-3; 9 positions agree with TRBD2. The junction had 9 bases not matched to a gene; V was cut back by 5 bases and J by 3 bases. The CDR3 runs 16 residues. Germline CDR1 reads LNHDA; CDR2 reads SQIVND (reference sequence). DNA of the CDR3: TGTGCCAGTAGTCTTCTAGCGGGACCTAAGACAGATACGCAGTATTTT. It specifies CASSLLAGPKTDTQYF.

The CDR3 sequence: CASSAGTLTSSYNEQFF. DNA of the CDR3: TGCGCCAGCAGCGCCGGGACACTTACCTCCTCCTACAATGAGCAGTTCTTC. The rearrangement uses TRBV5-1 and TRBJ2-1, with a weak D call TRBD1 (6 bases). Trimming shortened V by 4 bases and J by 0 bases, and 17 bases separated the two germline ends. In germline, CDR1 is SGHRS, CDR2 YFSETQ. CDR3 length: 17 amino acids.

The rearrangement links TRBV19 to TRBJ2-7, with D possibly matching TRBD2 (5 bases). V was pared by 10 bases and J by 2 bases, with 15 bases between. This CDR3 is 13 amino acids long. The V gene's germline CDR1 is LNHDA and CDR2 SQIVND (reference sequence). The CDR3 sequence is CATRGLSTYEQYF. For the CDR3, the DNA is TGTGCCACTCGTGGACTGTCGACCTACGAGCAGTACTTC.

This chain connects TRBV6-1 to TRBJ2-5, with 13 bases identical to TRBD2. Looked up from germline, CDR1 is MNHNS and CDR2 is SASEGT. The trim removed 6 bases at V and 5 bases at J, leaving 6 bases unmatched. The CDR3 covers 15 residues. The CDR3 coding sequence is TGTGCCAGCAGCCCACTAGCGGGAGGGCGGGAGACCCAGTACTTC. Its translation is CASSPLAGGRETQYF.

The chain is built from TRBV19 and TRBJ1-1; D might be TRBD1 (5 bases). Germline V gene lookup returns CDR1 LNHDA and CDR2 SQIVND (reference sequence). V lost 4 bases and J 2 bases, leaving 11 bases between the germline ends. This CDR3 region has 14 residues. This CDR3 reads CASSTVQGNTEAFF. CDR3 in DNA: TGTGCCAGTAGTACCGTGCAGGGAAACACTGAAGCTTTCTTT.

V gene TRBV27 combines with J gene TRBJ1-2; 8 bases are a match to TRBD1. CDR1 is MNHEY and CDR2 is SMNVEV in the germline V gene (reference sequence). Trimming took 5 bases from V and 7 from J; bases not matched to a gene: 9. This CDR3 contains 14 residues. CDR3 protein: CASSPRQGTAGYTF. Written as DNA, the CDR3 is TGTGCCAGCAGTCCAAGACAGGGGACGGCTGGCTACACCTTC.

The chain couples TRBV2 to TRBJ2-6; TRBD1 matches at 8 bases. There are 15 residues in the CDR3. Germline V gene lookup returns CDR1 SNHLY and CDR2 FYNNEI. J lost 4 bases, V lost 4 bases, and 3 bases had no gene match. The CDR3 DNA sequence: TGTGCCAGCAGTGGACAGGGGCAAGGGGCCAACGTCCTGACTTTC. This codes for CASSGQGQGANVLTF.

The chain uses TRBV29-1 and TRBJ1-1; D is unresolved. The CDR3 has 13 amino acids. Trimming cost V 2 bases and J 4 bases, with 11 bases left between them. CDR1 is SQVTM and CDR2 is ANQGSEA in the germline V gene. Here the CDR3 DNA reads TGCAGCGTTGAAAGTACGGGTTCCACTGAAGCTTTCTTT. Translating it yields CSVESTGSTEAFF.

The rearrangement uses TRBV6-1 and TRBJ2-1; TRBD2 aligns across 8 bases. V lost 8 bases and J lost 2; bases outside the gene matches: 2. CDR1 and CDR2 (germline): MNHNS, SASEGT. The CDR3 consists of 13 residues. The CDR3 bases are TGTGCCAGCCAGCGGGAGACCTACAATGAGCAGTTCTTC. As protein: CASQRETYNEQFF.

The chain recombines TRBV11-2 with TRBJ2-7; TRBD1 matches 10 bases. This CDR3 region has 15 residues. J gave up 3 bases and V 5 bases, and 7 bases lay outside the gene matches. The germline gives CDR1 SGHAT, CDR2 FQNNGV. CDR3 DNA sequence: TGTGCCAGCAGCCCTGACAGGGGGCGAAGCTACGAGCAGTACTTC. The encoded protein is CASSPDRGRSYEQYF.

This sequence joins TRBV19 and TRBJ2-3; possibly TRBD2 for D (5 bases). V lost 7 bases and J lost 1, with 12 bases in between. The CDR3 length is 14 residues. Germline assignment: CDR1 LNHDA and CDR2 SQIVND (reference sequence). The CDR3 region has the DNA TGTGCCAGTACACCTAGCTATGGCACAGATACGCAGTATTTT. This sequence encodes CASTPSYGTDTQYF. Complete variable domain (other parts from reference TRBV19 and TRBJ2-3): DGGITQSPKYLFRKEGQNVTLSCEQNLNHDAMYWYRQDPGQGLRLIYYSQIVNDFQKGDIAEGYSVSREKKESFPLTVTSAQKNPTAFYLCASTPSYGTDTQYFGPGTRLTVL.

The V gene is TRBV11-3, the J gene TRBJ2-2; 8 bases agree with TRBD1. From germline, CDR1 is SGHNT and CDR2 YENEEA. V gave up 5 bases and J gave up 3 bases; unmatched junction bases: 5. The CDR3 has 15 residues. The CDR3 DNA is TGTGCCAGCAGCCTTGTGGACAGGGACACCGGGGAGCTGTTTTTT. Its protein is CASSLVDRDTGELFF.

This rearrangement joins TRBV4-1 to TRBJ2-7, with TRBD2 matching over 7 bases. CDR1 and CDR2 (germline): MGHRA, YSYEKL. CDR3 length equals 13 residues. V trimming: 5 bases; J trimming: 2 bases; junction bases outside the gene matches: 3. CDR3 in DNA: TGCGCCAGCAGCGGGCTAGCGGCCTACGAGCAGTACTTC. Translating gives CASSGLAAYEQYF.

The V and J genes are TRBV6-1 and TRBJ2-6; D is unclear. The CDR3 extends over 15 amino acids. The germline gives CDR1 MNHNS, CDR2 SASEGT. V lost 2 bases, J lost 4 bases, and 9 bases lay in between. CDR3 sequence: CASSEIHGGANVLTF. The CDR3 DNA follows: TGTGCCAGCAGTGAAATCCACGGGGGGGCCAACGTCCTGACTTTC.

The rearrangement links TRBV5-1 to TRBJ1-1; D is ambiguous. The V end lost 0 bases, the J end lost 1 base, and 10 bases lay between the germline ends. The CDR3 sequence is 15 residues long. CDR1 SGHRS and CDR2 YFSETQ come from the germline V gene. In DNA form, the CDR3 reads TGCGCCAGCAGCTTGGCCCAGGTTAAGAACACTGAAGCTTTCTTT. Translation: CASSLAQVKNTEAFF.

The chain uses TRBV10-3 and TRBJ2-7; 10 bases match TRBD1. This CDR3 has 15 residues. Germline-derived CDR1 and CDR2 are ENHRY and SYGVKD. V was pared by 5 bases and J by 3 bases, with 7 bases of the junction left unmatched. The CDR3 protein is CAISWTGGSNYEQYF. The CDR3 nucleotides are TGTGCCATCAGTTGGACAGGGGGATCCAACTACGAGCAGTACTTC.

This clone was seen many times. The CDR3 coding sequence is TGTGCCAGCAGCTTATATCCGGGGATCGGGGAGCTGTTTTTT. Translating it yields CASSLYPGIGELFF. The V gene is TRBV7-2, the J gene TRBJ2-2; a possible D gene is TRBD2 (5 bases). CDR1 SGHTA and CDR2 FQGNSA come from the germline V gene. The CDR3 totals 14 residues. The V end was cut by 2 bases, the J end by 7 bases, with 11 bases between.

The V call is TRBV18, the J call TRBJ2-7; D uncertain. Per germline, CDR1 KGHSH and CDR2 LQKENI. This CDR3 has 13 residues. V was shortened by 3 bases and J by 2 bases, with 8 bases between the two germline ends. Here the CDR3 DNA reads TGTGCCAGCTCACCCGGGTTAGCCTACGAGCAGTACTTC. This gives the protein CASSPGLAYEQYF.